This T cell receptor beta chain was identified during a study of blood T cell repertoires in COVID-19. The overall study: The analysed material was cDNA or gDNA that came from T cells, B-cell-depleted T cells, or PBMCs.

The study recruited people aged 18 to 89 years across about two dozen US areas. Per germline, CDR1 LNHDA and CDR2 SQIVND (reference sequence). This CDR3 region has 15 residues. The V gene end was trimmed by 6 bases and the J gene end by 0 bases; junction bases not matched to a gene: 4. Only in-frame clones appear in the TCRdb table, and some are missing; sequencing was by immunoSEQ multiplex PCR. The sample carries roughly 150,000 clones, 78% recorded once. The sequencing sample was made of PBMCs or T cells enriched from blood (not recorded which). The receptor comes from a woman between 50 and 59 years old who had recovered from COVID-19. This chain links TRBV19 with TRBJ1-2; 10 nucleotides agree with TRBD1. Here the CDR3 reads CASRMDRGANYGYTF. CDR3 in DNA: TGTGCCAGTAGGATGGACAGGGGGGCTAACTATGGCTACACCTTC.